The 30 T cell receptor beta chains listed next were all sequenced from one sample in a study of preoperative IRX-2 immunotherapy in early breast cancer. Method: immunoSEQ multiplex PCR; TCRdb's copy keeps in-frame clones and lacks some. Of fewer than 30,000 clones listed, roughly 90% are singletons. Stated treatment: preoperative locoregional IRX-2 cytokine immunotherapy. Sampling was carried out from a patient treated with IRX-2 immunotherapy. These TCRs come from a human donor with breast cancer.

The chain couples TRBV5-1 to TRBJ2-5; D unclear. Trimming removed 2 bases at V and 1 base at J, with 3 bases between. The CDR3 loop spans 12 amino acids. Germline CDR1 is SGHRS and CDR2 is YFSETQ. The CDR3 region is CASSFGQETQYF. DNA for the CDR3: TGCGCCAGCAGCTTTGGCCAAGAGACCCAGTACTTC.

This rearrangement joins TRBV19 to TRBJ2-5; no clear D. Germline V lookup: CDR1 LNHDA, CDR2 SQIVND (reference sequence). V gave up 3 bases and J gave up 5 bases, with 4 bases separating them. The CDR3 has 11 amino acids. CDR3 nucleotides: TGTGCCAGTAGTATGTTTGAGACCCAGTACTTC. Translated: CASSMFETQYF.

A single count supports this clone. The chain uses TRBV5-4 and TRBJ2-5; 7 bases line up with TRBD2. The ends lost 4 bases at V and 2 bases at J; junction bases unmatched: 8. CDR3 length: 15 residues. The germline gives CDR1 SGHNT, CDR2 YYREEE (reference sequence). CDR3 loop: CASSPWASGQETQYF. CDR3 DNA: TGTGCCAGCAGCCCCTGGGCTAGCGGACAAGAGACCCAGTACTTC.

This clone was recorded a few times. The rearrangement uses TRBV30 and TRBJ1-1, with D possibly TRBD1 on 6 matching bases. This CDR3 has 13 residues. The ends were cut back, 3 bases at V and 5 bases at J, with 13 bases in the middle. CDR1 is GTSNPN and CDR2 is SVGIG in the germline V gene (reference sequence). The CDR3 nucleotides are TGTGCCTGGAGGGGCGACAGGAGGACTGAAGCTTTCTTT. As protein: CAWRGDRRTEAFF.

The CDR3: CASSTPRDWGFTEAFF. CDR3 sequence (DNA): TGTGCCAGCAGTACGCCTAGGGATTGGGGATTCACTGAAGCTTTCTTT. The V gene is TRBV7-9, the J gene TRBJ1-1; D is unclear. V was clipped by 6 bases and J by 4 bases, with 21 bases between them. The CDR3 spans 16 residues. CDR1 is SEHNR and CDR2 is FQNEAQ in the germline V gene (reference sequence). Full variable domain (remainder filled in from reference TRBV7-9 and TRBJ1-1): DTGVSQNPRHKITKRGQNVTFRCDPISEHNRLYWYRQTLGQGPEFLTYFQNEAQLEKSRLLSDRFSAERPKGSFSTLEIQRTEQGDSAMYLCASSTPRDWGFTEAFFGQGTRLTVV.

J is TRBJ1-2 and V is TRBV19, with 12 bases fitting TRBD1. The CDR3 is made up of 19 amino acids. The germline gives CDR1 LNHDA, CDR2 SQIVND (reference sequence). V dropped 5 bases and J dropped 0; count of bases not matched to a gene: 13. The CDR3 spells CASSLKIPGQGAPNYGYTF. The DNA for the CDR3 is TGTGCCAGTAGTCTCAAAATCCCGGGACAGGGGGCGCCTAACTATGGCTACACCTTC.

The chain has TRBV7-9 and TRBJ1-1; unclear D gene. The CDR3 has 11 residues. The germline V gene has CDR1 SEHNR and CDR2 FQNEAQ (reference sequence). Deletions cut 5 bases from V and 8 bases from J, with 9 bases between. CDR3 loop: CASSLTSEAFF. The CDR3 bases are TGTGCCAGCAGCCTAACGTCAGAAGCTTTCTTT.

This sequence joins TRBV6-5 and TRBJ2-1; tentatively, D is TRBD1 (6 bases). This CDR3 region has 14 residues. With 8 bases removed from V and 0 bases from J, the gap between germline ends came to 11 bases. Germline V gene data show CDR1 as MNHEY and CDR2 as SVGAGI. CDR3 DNA: TGTGCCAGCCAACGGGACAACTCCTACAATGAGCAGTTCTTC. Its translation is CASQRDNSYNEQFF.

This rearrangement joins TRBV7-9 to TRBJ2-7; D is possibly TRBD1 (5 bases). The CDR3 consists of 15 residues. V lost 2 bases and J 2 bases, leaving 13 bases between the germline ends. CDR1 is SEHNR and CDR2 is FQNEAQ in the germline V gene (reference sequence). The CDR3 coding sequence is TGTGCCAGCAGCTTATTTCCCGCCAGGGCCTACGAGCAGTACTTC. The encoded protein is CASSLFPARAYEQYF. The complete variable domain, with remaining parts taken from reference TRBV7-9 and TRBJ2-7, reads DTGVSQNPRHKITKRGQNVTFRCDPISEHNRLYWYRQTLGQGPEFLTYFQNEAQLEKSRLLSDRFSAERPKGSFSTLEIQRTEQGDSAMYLCASSLFPARAYEQYFGPGTRLTVT.

Of note for this clone: This sample includes further DNA sequences coding for the same CDR3. CDR3 sequence: CASSLSGSYEQYF. Written as DNA, the CDR3 is TGTGCCAGCAGCCTATCGGGCTCCTACGAGCAGTACTTC. The chain links TRBV7-2 to TRBJ2-7; D not certain. V was trimmed by 5 bases and J by 0 bases, leaving 8 bases between them. This CDR3 comprises 13 residues. Germline V lookup: CDR1 SGHTA, CDR2 FQGNSA.

V usage is TRBV10-3 and J usage is TRBJ2-7, with D tentatively TRBD1 or TRBD2 (5 bases each). V was pared by 4 bases and J by 0 bases, with 13 bases between. CDR1 is ENHRY, CDR2 SYGVKD, per germline. The CDR3 spans 15 residues. CDR3 DNA: TGTGCCATCAGTGTTGGGGACGCTAGCTCCTACGAGCAGTACTTC. This codes for CAISVGDASSYEQYF.

The chain employs TRBV18 and TRBJ2-7; D is perhaps TRBD1 (5 bases). Germline V gene sequence: CDR1 KGHSH, CDR2 LQKENI. V gave up 3 bases and J gave up 2 bases, with 11 bases separating them. The CDR3 extends over 14 amino acids. DNA of the CDR3: TGTGCCAGCTCACCCCCCAGGGAACCCTACGAGCAGTACTTC. It encodes CASSPPREPYEQYF.

A single count supports this clone. The chain employs TRBV7-9 and TRBJ1-5, with 10 nucleotides matching TRBD1. This CDR3 has 15 residues. J lost 7 bases, V lost 4 bases, and 7 bases had no gene match. Per the germline V gene, CDR1 is SEHNR and CDR2 is FQNEAQ (reference sequence). DNA for the CDR3: TGTGCCAGCAGCTCGTGGACAGGGGGAGAGCAGCCCCAGCATTTT. Its protein is CASSSWTGGEQPQHF.

This clone came up a few times. The genes are TRBV18 and TRBJ2-6; no reliable D call. Looked up from germline, CDR1 is KGHSH and CDR2 is LQKENI. Trimming removed 6 bases at V and 0 bases at J, with 6 bases between. The CDR3 consists of 14 residues. The CDR3 loop is CASSVDSGANVLTF. The DNA of the CDR3 is TGTGCCAGCTCCGTCGACTCTGGGGCCAACGTCCTGACTTTC.

The chain is built from TRBV27 and TRBJ1-5; D call uncertain. Germline V CDR1 and CDR2: MNHEY, SMNVEV (reference sequence). This CDR3 comprises 14 residues. Trimming took off 2 bases at V and 4 bases at J, with 9 bases between the two ends. The CDR3 DNA is TGTGCCAGCAGTTTAACCCCAGTTAATCAGCCCCAGCATTTT. This encodes CASSLTPVNQPQHF.

The V call is TRBV25-1, the J call TRBJ1-2, with a possible D match to TRBD1 (5 bases). This CDR3 comprises 13 residues. Germline CDR1 is MGHDK and CDR2 is SYGVNS. V was pared by 1 base and J by 7 bases, with 10 bases between. The CDR3 region has the DNA TGTGCCAGCAGTGAATTTGGGGACGGTGGCTACACCTTC. Translated, it gives CASSEFGDGGYTF.

The V and J genes are TRBV28 and TRBJ1-4; D is undetermined. Per the germline V gene, CDR1 is MDHEN and CDR2 is SYDVKM. The germline V and J ends were trimmed by 4 bases and 6 bases, with 6 bases remaining between them. The CDR3 runs to 12 residues. This chain's CDR3 is CASSSFDEKLFF. The CDR3 DNA reads as TGTGCCAGCAGTTCCTTCGATGAAAAACTGTTTTTT.

This rearrangement joins TRBV7-9 to TRBJ2-7; 9 bases fit TRBD2. The CDR3 is 14 amino acids. V lost 8 bases to trimming and J lost 4 bases; unmatched junction nucleotides: 9. Germline values: CDR1 SEHNR, CDR2 FQNEAQ (reference sequence). The CDR3 DNA reads as TGTGCCAGCCGCAGTAGTAGCGGGGGATACGAGCAGTACTTC. Protein product: CASRSSSGGYEQYF. The variable domain in full, completed from reference TRBV7-9 and TRBJ2-7, reads DTGVSQNPRHKITKRGQNVTFRCDPISEHNRLYWYRQTLGQGPEFLTYFQNEAQLEKSRLLSDRFSAERPKGSFSTLEIQRTEQGDSAMYLCASRSSSGGYEQYFGPGTRLTVT.

The chain carries TRBV5-1 and TRBJ1-1, with TRBD1 identical over 12 bases. Germline CDR1 is SGHRS and CDR2 is YFSETQ. There are 16 residues in the CDR3. V lost 4 bases to trimming and J lost 3 bases; unmatched junction nucleotides: 7. Here the CDR3 reads CASSPGQGARDTEAFF. For the CDR3, the DNA is TGCGCCAGCAGCCCGGGACAGGGGGCGCGGGACACTGAAGCTTTCTTT. Drawing the rest from reference TRBV5-1 and TRBJ1-1, the complete variable domain is KAGVTQTPRYLIKTRGQQVTLSCSPISGHRSVSWYQQTPGQGLQFLFEYFSETQRNKGNFPGRFSGRQFSNSRSEMNVSTLELGDSALYLCASSPGQGARDTEAFFGQGTRLTVV.

The J gene is TRBJ2-2, the V gene TRBV5-1; perhaps D is TRBD1 or TRBD2 (5 bases each). Germline lookup yields CDR1 SGHRS and CDR2 YFSETQ. Trimming took 4 bases from V and 2 from J, leaving 15 bases between them. The CDR3 consists of 16 residues. The CDR3 sequence: CASSQGAGDNTGELFF. CDR3 nucleotides: TGCGCCAGCAGCCAGGGAGCTGGGGATAACACCGGGGAGCTGTTTTTT.

The rearrangement joins TRBV4-1 to TRBJ2-3; 7 nucleotides agree with TRBD2. V was pared by 1 base and J by 2 bases, with 6 bases of the junction left unmatched. The length of the CDR3 is 16 residues. CDR1 is MGHRA, CDR2 YSYEKL, per germline. The CDR3 region is CASSQASGIITDTQYF. CDR3 DNA sequence: TGCGCCAGCAGCCAAGCGAGCGGGATTATCACAGATACGCAGTATTTT.

The gene calls are TRBV5-1 and TRBJ1-6; no definite D call. This CDR3 is built from 15 residues. Germline CDR1 reads SGHRS; CDR2 reads YFSETQ. The germline V and J ends were trimmed by 0 bases and 10 bases, with 14 bases remaining between them. The chain's CDR3 is CASSLAGGQRSPLHF. CDR3 in DNA: TGCGCCAGCAGCTTGGCCGGTGGTCAGAGGTCACCCCTCCACTTT.

The rearrangement joins TRBV11-2 to TRBJ1-1; D gene ambiguous. CDR1 is SGHAT and CDR2 is FQNNGV in the germline V gene. The length of the CDR3 is 10 residues. The germline V and J ends were trimmed by 7 bases and 5 bases, with 5 bases remaining between them. The chain's CDR3 is CASKGTEAFF. CDR3 DNA sequence: TGTGCCAGCAAAGGAACTGAAGCTTTCTTT.

The rearrangement joins TRBV5-1 to TRBJ1-6; D is unresolved. The length of the CDR3 is 14 residues. V lost 4 bases and J lost 7, with 12 bases in between. CDR1 and CDR2 from the germline V gene are SGHRS and YFSETQ. CDR3 sequence: CASSLPVGNSPLHF. Written as DNA, the CDR3 is TGCGCCAGCAGCCTCCCCGTGGGCAATTCACCCCTCCACTTT. Combining the CDR3 with reference TRBV5-1 and TRBJ1-6 gives the whole variable domain KAGVTQTPRYLIKTRGQQVTLSCSPISGHRSVSWYQQTPGQGLQFLFEYFSETQRNKGNFPGRFSGRQFSNSRSEMNVSTLELGDSALYLCASSLPVGNSPLHFGNGTRLTVT.

Only one count was recorded for this clone. The chain links TRBV9 to TRBJ2-4; D may correspond to TRBD1 or TRBD2 (5 bases each). With 6 bases removed from V and 3 bases from J, the gap between germline ends came to 16 bases. Germline CDR1 is SGDLS and CDR2 is YYNGEE. This CDR3 is built from 15 residues. The chain's CDR3 is CASKRGDGDKNIQYF. Here the CDR3 DNA reads TGTGCCAGCAAGAGGGGAGATGGGGACAAAAACATTCAGTACTTC.

CDR3 amino acids: CASSPIGTRLSYEQYF. CDR3 in DNA: TGTGCCAGCAGCCCGATAGGGACTAGACTCTCCTACGAGCAGTACTTC. V gene TRBV7-9 combines with J gene TRBJ2-7; 8 bases match TRBD2. Germline CDR1 and CDR2: SEHNR and FQNEAQ (reference sequence). J lost 0 bases, V lost 5 bases, and 9 bases had no gene match. The CDR3 is made up of 16 amino acids.

DNA of the CDR3: TGTGCCAGCAGTCTCTTGGGGGACCCCGGGGAGCTGTTTTTT. Amino acid sequence: CASSLLGDPGELFF. The V and J genes are TRBV27 and TRBJ2-2, with D perhaps assigned TRBD1 or TRBD2 (5 bases each). This CDR3 has 14 residues. V dropped 5 bases and J dropped 6 bases, with 13 bases sitting between them. Germline V gene sequence: CDR1 MNHEY, CDR2 SMNVEV (reference sequence).

The V gene is TRBV4-3, the J gene TRBJ1-2; the D is unclear. The CDR3 is 16 amino acids. V was trimmed by 0 bases and J by 4 bases, leaving 15 bases between them. Per germline, CDR1 LGHNA and CDR2 YSLEER. Here the CDR3 reads CASSQDGPAPGYGYTF. For the CDR3, the DNA is TGCGCCAGCAGCCAAGATGGGCCAGCCCCCGGCTATGGCTACACCTTC.

V and J are TRBV6-6 and TRBJ1-4; 9 bases are a match to TRBD1. Germline V lookup: CDR1 MNHNY, CDR2 SVGAGI (reference sequence). The CDR3 runs to 14 residues. V dropped 2 bases and J dropped 7; count of bases not matched to a gene: 2. CDR3 sequence: CASSYGDRVEKLFF. The CDR3 DNA reads TGTGCCAGCAGTTACGGGGACAGGGTTGAAAAACTGTTTTTT.

The chain has TRBV7-9 and TRBJ2-5; D unclear. The CDR3 spans 15 residues. V lost 4 bases, J lost 5 bases, and 17 bases lay in between. Germline CDR1 SEHNR, CDR2 FQNEAQ (reference sequence). The CDR3 DNA is TGTGCCAGCAGCTCACATATTGGGGTAGGGGAGACCCAGTACTTC. It translates to CASSSHIGVGETQYF. Complete variable domain (other parts from reference TRBV7-9 and TRBJ2-5): DTGVSQNPRHKITKRGQNVTFRCDPISEHNRLYWYRQTLGQGPEFLTYFQNEAQLEKSRLLSDRFSAERPKGSFSTLEIQRTEQGDSAMYLCASSSHIGVGETQYFGPGTRLLVL.